This is a list of T cell receptor beta chains from one sample in a study of cytomegalovirus exposure and HLA in healthy donors. Some clones are missing from TCRdb's copy, which holds only in-frame ones; the method was immunoSEQ multiplex PCR. The repertoire has around 200,000 clones, less than 90% of them found once; the top ten carry 1.6%. The sample consisted of PBMCs. Receptor source: a man aged 50 or older in good health and CMV-seronegative. The CDR3 runs from the conserved cysteine through the conserved F or W. Each record gives: CDR3 protein, V gene.

CDR3 protein: CASRIGTAKMNTEAFF
V gene: TRBV2

CDR3 protein: CASSRRVGTDTQYF
V gene: TRBV4-3

CDR3 protein: CASSPSLGLAGGKPYEQYF
V gene: TRBV19

CDR3 protein: CASSGGPLRTEAFF
V gene: TRBV7-2

CDR3 protein: CSSSSTGYSYEQYF
V gene: TRBV7-9

CDR3 protein: CASSFLQGDRSYF
V gene: TRBV7-2

CDR3 protein: CASSLRTNTIYF
V gene: TRBV6-6

CDR3 protein: CAWTGAYSGANVLTF
V gene: TRBV30

CDR3 protein: CASSQDGTDHTDTQYF
V gene: TRBV4-3

CDR3 protein: CASSFDGDGELFF
V gene: TRBV5-1

CDR3 protein: CAISQDNRFSYEQYF
V gene: TRBV10-3

CDR3 protein: CASSIGGGRALNYGYTF
V gene: TRBV19

CDR3 protein: CASSFGGSNEKLFF
V gene: TRBV5-1

CDR3 protein: CASRKQGVKGYEQYF
V gene: TRBV5-1

CDR3 protein: CASTGTGANNEQFF
V gene: TRBV11-3

CDR3 protein: CASSPDRGTEAFF
V gene: TRBV5-4

CDR3 protein: CASSLTGQKTQYF
V gene: TRBV19

CDR3 protein: CASSQGIGGVKNTEAFF
V gene: TRBV4-1

CDR3 protein: CASSPTLLAGGDEQFF
V gene: TRBV7-8

CDR3 protein: CASSLARQPQHF
V gene: TRBV7-2

CDR3 protein: CASSLERRINYGYTF
V gene: TRBV5-6

CDR3 protein: CASSVASGNTEAFF
V gene: TRBV9

CDR3 protein: CASSSGGGGGAPYEQYF
V gene: TRBV9

CDR3 protein: CASSFNRDGYTF
V gene: TRBV7-2

CDR3 protein: CASRSGAGSYEQYF
V gene: TRBV6-1